This TCR beta chain stems from a study of blood T cell repertoires in COVID-19. The participants were between 18 and 89 years old and came from 20 to 30 US areas. Germline V CDR1 and CDR2: MNHEY, SVGAGI. The CDR3 totals 16 residues. The V gene end was trimmed by 2 bases and the J gene end by 6 bases; junction bases not matched to a gene: 10. Authors' processing steps: For nucleated cells, counts were estimated from reference gene primer amplification. Measured with immunoSEQ multiplex PCR; TCRdb has only the in-frame clones, and not every one. V and J calls and clone size are copied from that table; D and trimming were computed from the DNA. This table holds some 130,000 clones, around four fifths found once.

This chain uses TRBV6-5 with TRBJ2-7; 10 bases map to TRBD1. The source material was PBMCs or T cells enriched from blood (not recorded which). This TCR was recovered from a man aged 25 to 40 who had recovered from COVID-19. The CDR3 sequence: CASSYATGGAGGEQYF. CDR3 DNA sequence: TGTGCCAGCAGTTACGCGACAGGGGGCGCAGGTGGCGAGCAGTACTTC.